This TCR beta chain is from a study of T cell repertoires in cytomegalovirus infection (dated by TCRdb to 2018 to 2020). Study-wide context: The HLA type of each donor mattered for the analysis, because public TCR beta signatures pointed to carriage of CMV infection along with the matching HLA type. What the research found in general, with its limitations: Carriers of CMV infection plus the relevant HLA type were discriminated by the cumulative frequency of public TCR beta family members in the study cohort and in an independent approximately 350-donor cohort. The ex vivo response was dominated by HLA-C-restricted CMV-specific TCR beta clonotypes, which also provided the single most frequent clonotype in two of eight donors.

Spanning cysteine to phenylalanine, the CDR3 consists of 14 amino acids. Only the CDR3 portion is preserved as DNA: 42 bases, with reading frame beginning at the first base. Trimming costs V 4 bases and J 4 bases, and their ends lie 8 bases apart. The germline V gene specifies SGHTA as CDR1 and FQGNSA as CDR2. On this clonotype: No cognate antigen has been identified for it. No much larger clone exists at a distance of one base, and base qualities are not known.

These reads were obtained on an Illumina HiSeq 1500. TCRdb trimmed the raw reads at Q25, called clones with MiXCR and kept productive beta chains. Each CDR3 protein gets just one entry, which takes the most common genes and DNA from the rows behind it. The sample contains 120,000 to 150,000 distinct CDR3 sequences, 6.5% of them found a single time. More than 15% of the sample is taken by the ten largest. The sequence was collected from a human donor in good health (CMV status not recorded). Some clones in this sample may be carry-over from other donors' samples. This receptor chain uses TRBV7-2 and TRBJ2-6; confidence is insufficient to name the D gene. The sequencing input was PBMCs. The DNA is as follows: TGTGCCAGCAGCTACCCTATGGGGGCCAACGTCCTGACTTTC. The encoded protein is CASSYPMGANVLTF.